The 20 T cell receptor beta chains below all came from one sample that was sequenced in a study of siplizumab effects on memory and regulatory T cells. Only in-frame clones appear in the TCRdb table, and some are missing; sequencing was by immunoSEQ multiplex PCR. In the table there are 80,000 to 130,000 clones, about nine tenths of which are singletons. The sequenced sample consisted of CD4+ T cells sorted from blood. The receptor source for this set is a human donor in good health. Some clones in this sample may be carry-over from other donors' samples.

This clone appeared a single time. This chain connects TRBV6-1 to TRBJ2-1, with D perhaps matching TRBD1 (6 bases). Trimming cost V 1 base and J 5 bases, with 12 bases left between them. The germline CDR1 and CDR2 sequences are MNHNS and SASEGT. The CDR3 has 15 amino acids. CDR3 region: CASSEGTAHHNEQFF. The CDR3 DNA reads as TGTGCCAGCAGTGAAGGGACAGCACACCACAATGAGCAGTTCTTC.

The V and J genes are TRBV2 and TRBJ2-5; D could derive from TRBD1 or TRBD2 (7 bases each). V was pared by 1 base and J by 0 bases, with 15 bases between. The CDR3 totals 17 residues. Germline loops: CDR1 SNHLY, CDR2 FYNNEI. Here the CDR3 DNA reads TGTGCCAGCAGTGAAGATGGCAGGGGGGGACACCAAGAGACCCAGTACTTC. It codes for CASSEDGRGGHQETQYF.

The genes are TRBV19 and TRBJ2-7; tentatively, D is TRBD2 (6 bases). The CDR3 has 15 amino acids. The V end lost 5 bases, the J end lost 7 bases, and 21 bases lay between the germline ends. In germline, CDR1 is LNHDA, CDR2 SQIVND (reference sequence). The CDR3 coding sequence is TGTGCCAGTAGTGTTGGGCAGGGCGCCCGGGGGGAGCAGTACTTC. Translation: CASSVGQGARGEQYF.

This clone was observed a handful of times. This chain joins TRBV10-3 and TRBJ1-1, with TRBD1 matching 7 bases. CDR1 is ENHRY and CDR2 is SYGVKD in the germline V gene. The CDR3 contains 13 residues. V shed 4 bases and J 1 base; nucleotides not matched to a gene: 0. The CDR3 spells CAISGQGNTEAFF. Here the CDR3 DNA reads TGTGCCATCAGTGGACAGGGGAACACTGAAGCTTTCTTT.

The chain links TRBV28 to TRBJ1-1; no definite D call. Per the germline V gene, CDR1 is MDHEN and CDR2 is SYDVKM. CDR3 length: 12 residues. The ends were cut back, 4 bases at V and 1 base at J, with 4 bases in the middle. DNA of the CDR3: TGTGCCAGCAGTTCCCAGAACACTGAAGCTTTCTTT. It encodes CASSSQNTEAFF.

This chain connects TRBV9 to TRBJ2-7; the match to TRBD2 covers 10 bases. The J segment lost 3 bases and the V segment lost 0 bases, leaving 6 bases of the junction unmatched. Germline V gives CDR1 SGDLS, CDR2 YYNGEE. The length of the CDR3 is 16 residues. CDR3: CASSVGTSGNLYEQYF. The CDR3 bases are TGTGCCAGCAGCGTAGGGACTAGCGGAAACCTCTACGAGCAGTACTTC.

A single count supports this clone. The chain employs TRBV19 and TRBJ2-7; tentatively, D is TRBD2 (6 bases). CDR1 and CDR2 from the germline V gene are LNHDA and SQIVND (reference sequence). Trimming pared 5 bases from V and 5 bases from J, leaving 16 bases between. This CDR3 is built from 14 residues. In DNA form, the CDR3 reads TGTGCCAGTAGTTACCGGGACGGGGGTGACGAGCAGTACTTC. Its protein is CASSYRDGGDEQYF.

The chain uses TRBV9 and TRBJ2-3; D possibly uses TRBD1 or TRBD2 (5 bases each). Germline CDR1 reads SGDLS; CDR2 reads YYNGEE. Trimming left V 4 bases short and J 4 bases short, with 10 bases between. The CDR3 loop spans 13 amino acids. The CDR3 sequence is CASSLGVADTQYF. As DNA, the CDR3 is TGTGCCAGCAGCCTGGGGGTAGCAGATACGCAGTATTTT.

This chain joins TRBV19 and TRBJ1-1; 7 bases fit TRBD1. Germline V gene data show CDR1 as LNHDA and CDR2 as SQIVND (reference sequence). J gave up 8 bases and V 4 bases, and 4 bases lay outside the gene matches. The CDR3 is 12 amino acids. For the CDR3, the DNA is TGTGCCAGTAGTACAGGGGGGAACGAAGCTTTCTTT. It is translated as CASSTGGNEAFF.

J is TRBJ1-2 and V is TRBV14; D ambiguous. The CDR3 is 14 residues long. V was cut by 0 bases and J by 8 bases, with 13 bases left in between. The germline CDR1 and CDR2 sequences are SGHDN and FVKESK. In nucleotides, the CDR3 is TGTGCCAGCAGCCAAGAAGGGATACTCTCAGGCTACACCTTC. Amino acids: CASSQEGILSGYTF.

A single count supports this clone. J is TRBJ2-7 and V is TRBV5-1; D possibly uses TRBD1 or TRBD2 (5 bases each). The CDR3 extends over 15 amino acids. Germline CDR1 is SGHRS and CDR2 is YFSETQ. V gave up 4 bases and J gave up 0 bases, with 14 bases separating them. As DNA, the CDR3 is TGCGCCAGCAGCGACTGGGACGGATTCTCCTACGAGCAGTACTTC. Amino acids: CASSDWDGFSYEQYF.

The V and J genes are TRBV5-6 and TRBJ1-5; the D is unclear. The V end lost 4 bases, the J end lost 5 bases, and 7 bases lay between the germline ends. CDR1 is SGHDT and CDR2 is YYEEEE in the germline V gene. The CDR3 has 12 residues. The CDR3 DNA sequence: TGTGCCAGCAGCATAGCAGATCAGCCCCAGCATTTT. Encoded protein: CASSIADQPQHF.

The chain joins TRBV7-9 to TRBJ1-2, with 9 bases matching TRBD1. The CDR3 spans 14 residues. J gave up 5 bases and V 5 bases, and 6 bases lay outside the gene matches. Germline V gene data show CDR1 as SEHNR and CDR2 as FQNEAQ (reference sequence). CDR3 region: CASSRDRVSYGYTF. The DNA of the CDR3 is TGTGCCAGCAGCCGGGACAGGGTATCTTATGGCTACACCTTC.

This clone was seen only once. V usage is TRBV7-2 and J usage is TRBJ2-1, with 15 bases fitting TRBD2. Germline CDR1 is SGHTA and CDR2 is FQGNSA. The CDR3 consists of 15 residues. The ends lost 4 bases at V and 6 bases at J; junction bases unmatched: 1. The CDR3 spells CASSSGLAGGNEQFF. The CDR3 bases are TGTGCCAGCAGCTCGGGACTAGCGGGAGGCAATGAGCAGTTCTTC.

The V call is TRBV6-6, the J call TRBJ1-5; TRBD1 aligns across 8 bases. The junction had 5 bases not matched to a gene; V was cut back by 6 bases and J by 4 bases. In germline, CDR1 is MNHNY, CDR2 SVGAGI (reference sequence). The CDR3 extends over 14 amino acids. The CDR3 coding sequence is TGTGCCAGCAGGGCAGGGGGCGAGAATCAGCCCCAGCATTTT. Its protein product is CASRAGGENQPQHF.

CDR3 coding DNA: TGTGCCAGCAGCTTAAATGGCAGGGGAGCAGATACGCAGTATTTT. It is translated as CASSLNGRGADTQYF. This chain links TRBV7-3 with TRBJ2-3; D might be TRBD1 (6 bases). V was pared by 1 base and J by 4 bases, with 12 bases between. CDR1 and CDR2 (germline): SGHTA, FQGTGA. CDR3 size: 15 residues.

The rearrangement links TRBV7-2 to TRBJ2-7; tentatively, D is TRBD2 (5 bases). V dropped 5 bases and J dropped 0 bases, with 17 bases sitting between them. CDR1 is SGHTA, CDR2 FQGNSA, per germline. The CDR3 is 16 amino acids. As DNA, the CDR3 is TGTGCCAGCAGCACTTCCGGGGTCCAGAGCTCCTACGAGCAGTACTTC. It specifies CASSTSGVQSSYEQYF.

This chain uses TRBV27 with TRBJ1-1; D unclear. V was shortened by 2 bases and J by 2 bases, with 9 bases between the two germline ends. Per the germline V gene, CDR1 is MNHEY and CDR2 is SMNVEV (reference sequence). The length of the CDR3 is 14 residues. CDR3 bases: TGTGCCAGCAGTTTAATTCGGAGTAACACTGAAGCTTTCTTT. Protein: CASSLIRSNTEAFF.

The chain joins TRBV18 to TRBJ2-3; 12 bases fit TRBD1. The J segment lost 7 bases and the V segment lost 3 bases, leaving 2 bases of the junction unmatched. Germline assignment: CDR1 KGHSH and CDR2 LQKENI. The CDR3 loop spans 14 amino acids. This CDR3 is CASSPGQGAYTQYF. Here the CDR3 DNA reads TGTGCCAGCTCACCGGGACAGGGGGCATATACGCAGTATTTT. The full variable domain, its missing parts supplied by reference TRBV18 and TRBJ2-3, is NAGVMQNPRHLVRRRGQEARLRCSPMKGHSHVYWYRQLPEEGLKFMVYLQKENIIDESGMPKERFSAEFPKEGPSILRIQQVVRGDSAAYFCASSPGQGAYTQYFGPGTRLTVL.

This chain uses TRBV5-1 with TRBJ2-3, with a possible D match to TRBD2 (7 bases). V shed 0 bases and J shed 5 bases, with 16 bases lying between them. This CDR3 comprises 16 residues. Per germline, CDR1 SGHRS and CDR2 YFSETQ. The CDR3 nucleotides are TGCGCCAGCAGCTTGGTGGGGAGGGGGACCGGAGATACGCAGTATTTT. It translates to CASSLVGRGTGDTQYF.